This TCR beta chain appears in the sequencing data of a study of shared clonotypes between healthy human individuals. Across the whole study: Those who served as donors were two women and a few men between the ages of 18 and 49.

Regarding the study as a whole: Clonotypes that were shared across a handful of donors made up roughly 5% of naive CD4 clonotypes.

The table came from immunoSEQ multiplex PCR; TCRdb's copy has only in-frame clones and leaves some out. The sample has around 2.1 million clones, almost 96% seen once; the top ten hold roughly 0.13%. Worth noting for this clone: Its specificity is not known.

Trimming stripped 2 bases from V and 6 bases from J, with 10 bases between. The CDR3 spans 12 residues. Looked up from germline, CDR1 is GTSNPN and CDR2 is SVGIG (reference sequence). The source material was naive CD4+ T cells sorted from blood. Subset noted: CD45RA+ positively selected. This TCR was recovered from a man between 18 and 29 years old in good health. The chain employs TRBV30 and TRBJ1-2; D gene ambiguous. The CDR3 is CAWSLQSDGYTF. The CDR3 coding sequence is TGTGCCTGGAGTTTACAGTCGGATGGCTACACCTTC.